One sample yielded the 3 T cell receptor beta chains listed below, sequenced in a study of CD4 T cells in relation to SARS-CoV-2 and coronaviruses. Using immunoSEQ multiplex PCR, the repertoire was profiled, and TCRdb retains in-frame clones only, with some absent. The sample has about 37,000 clones, approximately 85% seen once; the top ten hold approximately 3.1%. Sequencing was performed on memory CD4+ T cells from PBMCs. These receptors originate from an adult with COVID-19.

This chain uses TRBV28 with TRBJ2-1; D uncertain. The length of the CDR3 is 8 residues. Germline CDR1 reads MDHEN; CDR2 reads SYDVKM. Deletions cut 10 bases from V and 6 bases from J, with 1 base between. CDR3 protein: CATNEQFF. DNA of the CDR3: TGTGCCACCAATGAGCAGTTCTTC.

The CDR3 region is CASSQLAGVGTDTQYF. CDR3 DNA: TGCGCCAGCAGCCAATTAGCGGGAGTCGGTACAGATACGCAGTATTTT. V usage is TRBV4-1 and J usage is TRBJ2-3; 9 bases are shared with TRBD2. Germline CDR1 and CDR2: MGHRA and YSYEKL. This CDR3 spans 16 amino acids. Losses at the gene ends were 2 bases for V and 3 bases for J; bases not matched to a gene: 6.

This chain joins TRBV24-1 and TRBJ2-5, with a tentative D call TRBD2 (6 bases). The length of the CDR3 is 14 residues. Trimming pared 6 bases from V and 1 base from J, leaving 11 bases between. Germline V gene lookup returns CDR1 KGHDR and CDR2 SFDVKD. The CDR3 nucleotides are TGTGCCACCAGTACGGGAGCGATCCAAGAGACCCAGTACTTC. Encoded protein: CATSTGAIQETQYF.